Below are 20 T cell receptor beta chains sequenced from a single sample in a study of blood T cell repertoires in COVID-19. This table comes from immunoSEQ multiplex PCR, and its TCRdb copy is limited to in-frame clones, with some not included. The sample has about 240,000 clones, around 86% seen once. The sequenced material came from peripheral blood. The source of these receptors is a woman aged 25-40 years who had recovered from COVID-19.

This clone was picked up one time. The chain links TRBV24-1 to TRBJ2-1, with unresolved D. This CDR3 is built from 17 residues. The V gene lost 0 bases and the J gene lost 5 bases, with 16 bases spanning the gap. Germline CDR1 KGHDR, CDR2 SFDVKD. The CDR3 spells CATSDLHIGLGHNEQFF. As DNA, the CDR3 is TGTGCCACCAGTGATTTGCATATAGGTCTTGGGCACAATGAGCAGTTCTTC.

This chain links TRBV5-4 with TRBJ2-2, with D tentatively TRBD2 (5 bases). Trimming shortened V by 1 base and J by 4 bases, and 11 bases separated the two germline ends. Germline values: CDR1 SGHNT, CDR2 YYREEE (reference sequence). This CDR3 has 15 residues. The CDR3 bases are TGTGCCAGCAGCTTGAGTGGGAGCCTCACCGGGGAGCTGTTTTTT. Its protein product is CASSLSGSLTGELFF.

The chain has TRBV30 and TRBJ1-1; 7 bases match TRBD1. V lost 0 bases to trimming and J lost 5 bases; unmatched junction nucleotides: 9. Looked up from germline, CDR1 is GTSNPN and CDR2 is SVGIG (reference sequence). This CDR3 contains 15 residues. This chain's CDR3 is CAWSVLPGGSTEAFF. DNA of the CDR3: TGTGCCTGGAGTGTACTTCCAGGGGGGAGTACTGAAGCTTTCTTT.

The chain has TRBV9 and TRBJ1-2, with D unresolved. CDR3 length: 14 residues. The V gene lost 6 bases and the J gene lost 4 bases, with 16 bases spanning the gap. The germline V gene encodes CDR1 SGDLS and CDR2 YYNGEE. For the CDR3, the DNA is TGTGCCAGCAATTCCCGTGGGAGCAGCTATGGCTACACCTTC. Its translation: CASNSRGSSYGYTF. The full variable domain, in which reference TRBV9 and TRBJ1-2 provide the parts outside the CDR3, is DSGVTQTPKHLITATGQRVTLRCSPRSGDLSVYWYQQSLDQGLQFLIQYYNGEERAKGNILERFSAQQFPDLHSELNLSSLELGDSALYFCASNSRGSSYGYTFGSGTRLTVV.

This CDR3 reads CASSLRVSNTGELFF. CDR3 in DNA: TGCGCCAGCAGCTTACGGGTTTCGAACACCGGGGAGCTGTTTTTT. The chain couples TRBV5-1 to TRBJ2-2; D unclear. V lost 2 bases and J lost 0, with 8 bases in between. The CDR3 runs to 15 residues. Germline V gene sequence: CDR1 SGHRS, CDR2 YFSETQ.

The chain links TRBV29-1 to TRBJ2-1; the match to TRBD2 covers 14 bases. CDR1 and CDR2 from the germline V gene are SQVTM and ANQGSEA. J gave up 7 bases and V 6 bases, and 11 bases lay outside the gene matches. This CDR3 region has 16 residues. CDR3 protein: CSVMGTSGGSVNEQFF. Written as DNA, the CDR3 is TGCAGCGTGATGGGGACTAGCGGGGGCAGTGTAAATGAGCAGTTCTTC.

The chain combines TRBV28 with TRBJ2-4, with 10 bases lining up with TRBD1. This CDR3 has 12 amino acids. Germline assignment: CDR1 MDHEN and CDR2 SYDVKM. J lost 14 bases, V lost 5 bases, and 6 bases had no gene match. The CDR3 loop reads CASSLGDRGKYF. CDR3 sequence (DNA): TGTGCCAGCAGTCTGGGGGACAGGGGAAAGTACTTC.

This rearrangement joins TRBV5-1 to TRBJ2-5; 10 bases fit TRBD2. This CDR3 comprises 15 residues. Losses at the gene ends were 6 bases for V and 4 bases for J; bases not matched to a gene: 9. Per the germline V gene, CDR1 is SGHRS and CDR2 is YFSETQ. CDR3 residues: CASTPAGGQGETQYF. The CDR3 DNA sequence: TGCGCCAGCACCCCAGCGGGGGGGCAGGGAGAGACCCAGTACTTC. Using reference TRBV5-1 and TRBJ2-5 for the parts outside the CDR3, the full variable domain is KAGVTQTPRYLIKTRGQQVTLSCSPISGHRSVSWYQQTPGQGLQFLFEYFSETQRNKGNFPGRFSGRQFSNSRSEMNVSTLELGDSALYLCASTPAGGQGETQYFGPGTRLLVL.

The chain recombines TRBV6-6 with TRBJ2-6, with 7 bases fitting TRBD1. Germline trimming cut 5 bases from V and 2 bases from J; bases unmatched to any gene: 3. This CDR3 contains 15 residues. Germline V gene sequence: CDR1 MNHNY, CDR2 SVGAGI (reference sequence). CDR3 DNA sequence: TGTGCCAGCAGTCCCGACAGGGCTGGGGCCAACGTCCTGACTTTC. As protein: CASSPDRAGANVLTF.

This chain uses TRBV5-4 with TRBJ2-7; TRBD1 matches 7 bases. Germline-derived CDR1 and CDR2 are SGHNT and YYREEE (reference sequence). CDR3 size: 14 residues. V gave up 4 bases and J gave up 5 bases; unmatched junction bases: 9. The CDR3 DNA sequence: TGTGCCAGCAGCGCCGAGGGGGCTTGGCACGAGCAGTACTTC. This encodes CASSAEGAWHEQYF.

The chain couples TRBV7-9 to TRBJ2-5; 9 nucleotides align to TRBD2. Trimming took 3 bases from V and 5 from J; bases not matched to a gene: 7. Germline V gives CDR1 SEHNR, CDR2 FQNEAQ (reference sequence). The length of the CDR3 is 15 residues. CDR3 nucleotide sequence: TGTGCCAGCAGCTTCGGTTTAAGCGGGGGGGAGACCCAGTACTTC. Translation: CASSFGLSGGETQYF.

CDR3 residues: CASSPGIDTPNTIYF. In nucleotides, the CDR3 is TGTGCCAGCAGCCCGGGAATCGATACTCCCAACACCATATATTTT. The chain has TRBV7-6 and TRBJ1-3, with no clear D. The CDR3 has 15 residues. The germline V gene has CDR1 SGHVS and CDR2 FNYEAQ. Deletions cut 5 bases from V and 7 bases from J, with 18 bases between.

This clone was observed once. The gene calls are TRBV7-2 and TRBJ1-2; tentatively, D is TRBD1 (6 bases). Germline assignment: CDR1 SGHTA and CDR2 FQGNSA. This CDR3 region has 14 residues. Trimming removed 5 bases at V and 3 bases at J, with 13 bases between. CDR3 region: CASSTRTAYYGYTF. CDR3 in DNA: TGTGCCAGCAGCACACGGACAGCCTACTATGGCTACACCTTC.

The V and J genes are TRBV4-1 and TRBJ1-3; possibly TRBD1 for D (5 bases). Trimming cost V 0 bases and J 0 bases, with 9 bases left between them. The germline CDR1 and CDR2 sequences are MGHRA and YSYEKL. The length of the CDR3 is 16 residues. CDR3 in DNA: TGCGCCAGCAGCCAAGATGGGGGAGGCTCTGGAAACACCATATATTTT. Translation gives CASSQDGGGSGNTIYF.

The DNA for the CDR3 is TGTGCCATCAGTGAGTCGACGAACTTCCAGCGGGGGGGCGCAGATACGCAGTATTTT. This gives the protein CAISESTNFQRGGADTQYF. The chain has TRBV10-3 and TRBJ2-3, with 10 bases that match TRBD2. The CDR3 spans 19 residues. Germline V gene data show CDR1 as ENHRY and CDR2 as SYGVKD. The V gene end was trimmed by 0 bases and the J gene end by 4 bases; junction bases not matched to a gene: 13.

The chain recombines TRBV19 with TRBJ2-1; D might be TRBD2 (6 bases). CDR3 length: 15 residues. Germline V CDR1 and CDR2: LNHDA, SQIVND (reference sequence). Trimming left V 6 bases short and J 8 bases short, with 20 bases between. The CDR3 loop is CASSPAGRGAHEQFF. CDR3 in DNA: TGTGCCAGTAGCCCCGCGGGGCGTGGGGCCCATGAGCAGTTCTTC.

The V gene is TRBV30, the J gene TRBJ1-2; 9 bases align to TRBD1. The trim removed 0 bases at V and 7 bases at J, leaving 6 bases unmatched. Germline V gene lookup returns CDR1 GTSNPN and CDR2 SVGIG (reference sequence). This CDR3 spans 14 amino acids. The CDR3 DNA follows: TGTGCCTGGAGTGTACTCGACAGGGGGTCTGGCTACACCTTC. Translating gives CAWSVLDRGSGYTF.

The J gene is TRBJ1-1, the V gene TRBV29-1; a possible D gene is TRBD1 (5 bases). Germline CDR1 is SQVTM and CDR2 is ANQGSEA. Trimming shortened V by 3 bases and J by 5 bases, and 10 bases separated the two germline ends. The CDR3 length is 12 residues. CDR3 sequence (DNA): TGCAGCGTTGAGGGGGGAGAGACTGAAGCTTTCTTT. Protein sequence: CSVEGGETEAFF.

CDR3 coding DNA: TGCGCCAGCAGCCAAGTTTATAGTGTCAGGTCGAACACTGAAGCTTTCTTT. Translating it yields CASSQVYSVRSNTEAFF. The chain joins TRBV4-1 to TRBJ1-1; D gene uncertain. CDR3 length: 17 residues. V was trimmed by 1 base and J by 1 base, leaving 16 bases between them. CDR1 MGHRA and CDR2 YSYEKL come from the germline V gene.

This clone has a single count. The chain combines TRBV5-1 with TRBJ1-3, with 8 positions matching TRBD1. CDR1 and CDR2 (germline): SGHRS, YFSETQ. J lost 4 bases, V lost 0 bases, and 0 bases had no gene match. The CDR3 extends over 14 amino acids. CDR3 residues: CASSLGTGGNTIYF. CDR3 DNA sequence: TGCGCCAGCAGCTTGGGGACAGGGGGAAACACCATATATTTT. The entire variable domain, with the rest obtained from reference TRBV5-1 and TRBJ1-3, is as follows: KAGVTQTPRYLIKTRGQQVTLSCSPISGHRSVSWYQQTPGQGLQFLFEYFSETQRNKGNFPGRFSGRQFSNSRSEMNVSTLELGDSALYLCASSLGTGGNTIYFGEGSWLTVV.